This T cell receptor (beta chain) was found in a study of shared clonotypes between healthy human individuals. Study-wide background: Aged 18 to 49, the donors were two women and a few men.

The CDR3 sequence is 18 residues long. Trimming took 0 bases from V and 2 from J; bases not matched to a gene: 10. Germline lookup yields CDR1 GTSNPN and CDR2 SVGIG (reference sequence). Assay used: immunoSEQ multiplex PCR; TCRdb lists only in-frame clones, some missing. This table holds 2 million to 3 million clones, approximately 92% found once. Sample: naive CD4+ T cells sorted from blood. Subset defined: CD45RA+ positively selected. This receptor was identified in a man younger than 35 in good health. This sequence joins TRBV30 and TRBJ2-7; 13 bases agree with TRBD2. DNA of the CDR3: TGTGCCTGGAGTGTATCCCTGACTAGCGGGGGGACCCCCTACGAGCAGTACTTC. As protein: CAWSVSLTSGGTPYEQYF.